This T cell receptor beta chain emerged from a study of human T cells and chemical hapten exposure (TCRdb year 2021). In terms of the full investigation: For sensitization, 2% DPC in acetone was applied to a roughly 2 cm by roughly 2 cm area of upper inner arm skin. Throughout the study period of 20 to 30 weeks, patients also received therapeutic DPC doses to the scalp every week. Patch testing was done on the upper back using Finn chambers containing 0.01% DPC, and results were scored after 6 days according to International Contact Dermatitis Research Group standards. The mostly female patient cohort included alopecia areata with under or over 50% scalp involvement, alopecia totalis and alopecia universalis. Libraries were pooled for sequencing, and variation in per-sample TCR yields was attributed mainly to small differences in library volumes within the pool. The study tracked peripheral blood TCR repertoire changes in vivo during primary and secondary sensitization to the hapten diphenylcyclopropenone (DPC) in alopecia patients. Blood samples were taken from patients before sensitization (week 0) and then at 2, 6 and about 24 weeks after DPC sensitization. Nearly 30 alopecia patients provided blood for TCR sequencing at one to four time points (pre-sensitization, 2, 6 and 24 weeks).

The V end loses 4 bases and the J end loses 0 bases, and a stretch of 4 bases separates them. In the germline V gene, CDR1 corresponds to SQVTM and CDR2 to ANQGSEA. The cysteine opens and the phenylalanine closes a CDR3 of 13 amino acids. Only the CDR3 region is kept as DNA, spanning 39 bases read in frame from base 1. Overall study outcomes, separate from this receptor: Expanded TCRs formed significantly more large CDR3 similarity clusters than pre-sensitization or healthy control sets, consistent with antigen-driven responses. After repeated subsampling, changes were observed in the strength of the expansion versus patch-test correlation and in the threshold at which the correlation became significant. Because every patient had alopecia, a presumed autoimmune disease, the patients' immune response might differ from that of healthy individuals. No change with DPC sensitization was found in the number of TCRs above 1 in 1000 frequency, and no evidence of global repertoire structure alterations was found. A positive correlation was found between the number of PT1 expanded TCRs and patch test score, with significance reached at thresholds 8, 16 and 32 but not 4.

What the time point label conveys for this sample: pre-sensitization, week 0. Interpreted using the paper, the treatment or condition label stands for: therapeutic diphenylcyclopropenone sensitization with weekly scalp DPC. At each patch-test visit, blood was drawn before the patch test was applied. Patients were eligible if aged 18 to 70, diagnosed with alopecia and judged suitable for DPC therapy, and pregnant patients were excluded. Total RNA was isolated from unfractionated whole blood collected in Tempus Blood RNA tubes. Library preparation used RACE. Instrument used: NextSeq 500. Library preparation attached unique molecular identifiers to individual cDNA molecules for quantitative, reproducible TCR counting. Both TCR alpha and TCR beta chains were sequenced from each blood RNA sample. As for how the authors treated the data: A median of roughly 98,000 TCRs per sample was observed, with a range of 23,224 to 690,600. The Decombinator software suite was used to annotate V, J and CDR3 in the TCR reads. To make PS versus PT1 abundance plots, every sample was subsampled to the same number of TCRs (28,000). Expanded TCRs were defined as absent before sensitization and observed at least eight times at the 2-week time point. TCRdb handled the public reads itself, with Q25 trimming in fastp and clone calling in MiXCR, and kept productive beta chains. Rows with one shared CDR3 protein collapse into an entry with the most common genes and DNA. TCRdb, not the authors, supplied the V and J calls. Recorded for this sample are around 250,000 distinct CDR3 sequences; more than 6.5% of them occurred a single time. About 2.5% of the sample is held by the ten biggest clonotypes.

This clonotype was counted a single time. Its target antigen remains unknown. Qualities for individual bases were not recorded, and no much larger clone is one base off. One read alone is a weak basis. This receptor was obtained from a woman aged 40-49 years with alopecia areata. Some clones in this sample may be carry-over from other donors' samples. The sequence joins TRBV29-1 to TRBJ2-6, with an unclear D gene assignment. The specimen was whole blood, collected in connection with sensitization to the hapten diphenylcyclopropenone (DPC). For the CDR3, the sequence is CSVASSGANVLTF. The nucleotide sequence reads TGCAGCGTTGCCAGCTCTGGGGCCAACGTCCTGACTTTC.